The 15 T cell receptor beta chains listed next were all sequenced from one sample in a study of shared clonotypes between healthy human individuals. CD45RO negativity and positive selection for CCR7 defined naive CD8 cells, a population that excluded terminally differentiated effector memory CD45RA+ cells. TCRdb keeps only in-frame clones here, not all; method: immunoSEQ multiplex PCR. The table shows roughly 650,000 clones, with around 96% occurring only once. Material: naive CD8+ T cells sorted from blood. These receptors all stem from a woman aged 30 to 39 in good health.

This clone showed up just once. The V and J genes are TRBV5-6 and TRBJ1-4, with D perhaps TRBD1 (6 bases). V shed 4 bases and J shed 6 bases, with 13 bases lying between them. CDR1 SGHDT and CDR2 YYEEEE come from the germline V gene. This CDR3 spans 14 amino acids. CDR3 in amino acids: CASSPQGDHEKLFF. The CDR3 nucleotides read TGTGCCAGCAGCCCACAGGGTGATCATGAAAAACTGTTTTTT.

This clone was counted a few times. V gene TRBV23-1 combines with J gene TRBJ2-3; perhaps D is TRBD1 or TRBD2 (5 bases each). TRBV23-1 is sorted into the ORF group, with uncertain function. The length of the CDR3 is 16 residues. V was shortened by 3 bases and J by 2 bases, with 15 bases between the two germline ends. The CDR3: CASSQRPGRITDTQYF. Written as DNA, the CDR3 is TGCGCCAGCAGTCAGCGACCGGGACGGATCACAGATACGCAGTATTTT.

This clone was recorded once. The CDR3 nucleotides read TGTGCCAGCAGTGAAGAAAGGGCGAAAGGACAGCCCCAGCATTTT. Translation: CASSEERAKGQPQHF. This chain joins TRBV2 and TRBJ1-5, with D uncertain. Trimming shortened V by 1 base and J by 7 bases, and 14 bases separated the two germline ends. The CDR3 spans 15 residues. Per the germline V gene, CDR1 is SNHLY and CDR2 is FYNNEI.

V and J are TRBV28 and TRBJ2-7; D gene uncertain. The germline V gene encodes CDR1 MDHEN and CDR2 SYDVKM. The V end lost 3 bases, the J end lost 2 bases, and 20 bases lay between the germline ends. The CDR3 sequence is 17 residues long. The CDR3 coding sequence is TGTGCCAGCAGTTTCCCCCGCGTTGAGACTGACACCTACGAGCAGTACTTC. This gives the protein CASSFPRVETDTYEQYF. Looking up the rest from reference TRBV28 and TRBJ2-7 gives the full variable domain: DVKVTQSSRYLVKRTGEKVFLECVQDMDHENMFWYRQDPGLGLRLIYFSYDVKMKEKGDIPEGYSVSREKKERFSLILESASTNQTSMYLCASSFPRVETDTYEQYFGPGTRLTVT.

Details on this clone: Other nucleotide sequences from this sample produce the same CDR3. V gene TRBV27 combines with J gene TRBJ1-1, with a tentative D call TRBD1 (5 bases). The germline V and J ends were trimmed by 6 bases and 2 bases, with 13 bases remaining between them. Germline V gene sequence: CDR1 MNHEY, CDR2 SMNVEV (reference sequence). This CDR3 has 14 amino acids. This chain's CDR3 is CASSLTGANTEAFF. CDR3 nucleotides: TGTGCCAGCAGCCTTACCGGGGCCAACACTGAAGCTTTCTTT.

The rearrangement links TRBV7-8 to TRBJ2-1; 11 bases align to TRBD2. Germline V CDR1 and CDR2: SGHVS, FQNEAQ. This CDR3 is 16 amino acids long. V trimming: 4 bases; J trimming: 4 bases; junction bases outside the gene matches: 6. The CDR3 loop is CASSSTGTSGYNEQFF. In DNA form, the CDR3 reads TGTGCCAGCAGCTCGACCGGGACTAGCGGTTACAATGAGCAGTTCTTC.

The CDR3: CSAGRHFPYNEQFF. The CDR3 DNA follows: TGCAGCGCCGGGCGGCATTTCCCCTACAATGAGCAGTTCTTC. This chain joins TRBV29-1 and TRBJ2-1; D is unresolved. CDR3 length equals 14 residues. Trimming removed 7 bases from V and 2 bases from J, with 15 bases in between. The germline CDR1 and CDR2 sequences are SQVTM and ANQGSEA.

The chain uses TRBV4-1 and TRBJ2-1, with 8 nucleotides matching TRBD2. Per germline, CDR1 MGHRA and CDR2 YSYEKL. This CDR3 comprises 16 residues. After removal of 0 bases from V and 2 bases from J, the junction contained 3 bases not matched to a gene. CDR3 in DNA: TGCGCCAGCAGCCAAGATGCGGGAGGCCCCTACAATGAGCAGTTCTTC. Translated: CASSQDAGGPYNEQFF.

J is TRBJ2-2 and V is TRBV7-8, with a tentative D call TRBD1 (6 bases). Per the germline V gene, CDR1 is SGHVS and CDR2 is FQNEAQ. V was shortened by 2 bases and J by 0 bases, with 16 bases between the two germline ends. The CDR3 contains 18 residues. The CDR3: CASSLFRDIASNTGELFF. The CDR3 DNA reads as TGTGCCAGCAGCTTATTTCGGGACATAGCCTCGAACACCGGGGAGCTGTTTTTT.

This clone was counted a single time. The rearrangement uses TRBV27 and TRBJ1-1; 8 bases are shared with TRBD1. After removal of 0 bases from V and 0 bases from J, the junction contained 9 bases not matched to a gene. The germline gives CDR1 MNHEY, CDR2 SMNVEV (reference sequence). The CDR3 length is 18 residues. The CDR3 DNA sequence: TGTGCCAGCAGTTTATCGGGCAGGGGGCATGTTATGAACACTGAAGCTTTCTTT. Its translation: CASSLSGRGHVMNTEAFF.

The rearrangement uses TRBV27 and TRBJ2-7; 7 nucleotides agree with TRBD1. Germline V gives CDR1 MNHEY, CDR2 SMNVEV (reference sequence). After removal of 2 bases from V and 4 bases from J, the junction contained 11 bases not matched to a gene. CDR3 length: 16 residues. CDR3 amino acids: CASSLTAGGLSYEQYF. CDR3 coding DNA: TGTGCCAGCAGTTTAACGGCAGGGGGTCTCAGTTACGAGCAGTACTTC.

This chain joins TRBV2 and TRBJ2-1; D gene uncertain. The CDR3 runs to 12 residues. V lost 3 bases, J lost 5 bases, and 5 bases lay in between. Germline V gives CDR1 SNHLY, CDR2 FYNNEI. CDR3 region: CASSEVDNEQFF. Written as DNA, the CDR3 is TGTGCCAGCAGTGAGGTGGACAATGAGCAGTTCTTC.

This chain connects TRBV28 to TRBJ2-7; D gene uncertain. CDR1 and CDR2 from the germline V gene are MDHEN and SYDVKM. The CDR3 runs to 12 residues. V was cut by 8 bases and J by 5 bases, with 13 bases left in between. The CDR3 loop is CASGSHPDEQYF. The CDR3, as DNA: TGTGCCAGCGGATCCCATCCAGACGAGCAGTACTTC. Together with reference TRBV28 and TRBJ2-7, the CDR3 gives the full variable domain: DVKVTQSSRYLVKRTGEKVFLECVQDMDHENMFWYRQDPGLGLRLIYFSYDVKMKEKGDIPEGYSVSREKKERFSLILESASTNQTSMYLCASGSHPDEQYFGPGTRLTVT.

This clone was counted once. Written as DNA, the CDR3 is TGTGCCAGCAGCTTGGGACAGATCTACGAGCAGTACTTC. Amino acids: CASSLGQIYEQYF. The gene calls are TRBV5-4 and TRBJ2-7; maybe TRBD1 (5 bases). Per the germline V gene, CDR1 is SGHNT and CDR2 is YYREEE (reference sequence). Trimming stripped 0 bases from V and 3 bases from J, with 7 bases between. The CDR3 is 13 amino acids.

CDR3 loop: CASSQDKAIEQYF. CDR3 coding DNA: TGTGCCAGCAGCCAAGATAAGGCTATTGAGCAGTACTTC. The chain is built from TRBV4-2 and TRBJ2-7; D is uncertain. There are 13 residues in the CDR3. The ends were cut back, 0 bases at V and 7 bases at J, with 10 bases in the middle. Germline values: CDR1 LGHNA, CDR2 YNFKEQ.